The rows below give T cell receptor beta chains drawn from one sample of a study of blood T cell repertoires in COVID-19. This table comes from immunoSEQ multiplex PCR, and its TCRdb copy is limited to in-frame clones, with some not included. Of over 150,000 clones in the sample, about nine tenths were seen once. The sample consisted of peripheral blood. The source of these receptors is a young man with acute or convalescent COVID-19. CDR3s include the opening cysteine and the closing phenylalanine or tryptophan. D genes are given only for firm matches. Some rows mark clone size as missing; the rest say once, few, many or name a class of expanded clone.

J: TRBJ1-2
V: TRBV12-3/TRBV12-4
D: .
size: .
DNA: TGTGCCAGCAGTTTAAGGAGGGCCTTGGGCTACACCTTC
CDR3: CASSLRRALGYTF

J: TRBJ1-4
V: TRBV25-1
D: .
size: .
DNA: TGTGCCAGCAGTGAAAAACTACCTCAGGGTGAAAAACTGTTTTTT
CDR3: CASSEKLPQGEKLFF

J: TRBJ1-4
V: TRBV9
D: .
size: .
DNA: TGTGCCAGCAGCGATACGGAGGGGCGACTGTTTTTT
CDR3: CASSDTEGRLFF

J: TRBJ1-1
V: TRBV5-1
D: .
size: .
DNA: TGCGCCAGCAGCTTGTTATTCTCAGAACGGGGGGGCATGAACACTGAAGCTTTCTTT
CDR3: CASSLLFSERGGMNTEAFF

J: TRBJ1-4
V: TRBV7-2
D: .
size: .
DNA: TGTGCCAGCAGCTTACTTAATGAAAAACTGTTTTTT
CDR3: CASSLLNEKLFF

J: TRBJ1-3
V: TRBV3-1/TRBV3-2
D: .
size: once
DNA: TGTGCCAGCAGCCCCCGGACAGTAGGTGGAAACACCATATATTTT
CDR3: CASSPRTVGGNTIYF

J: TRBJ1-5
V: TRBV7-2
D: TRBD1
size: .
DNA: TGTGCCAGCAGCTTAGCTCCGGGACAGGTACAGCCCCAGCATTTT
CDR3: CASSLAPGQVQPQHF

J: TRBJ1-1
V: TRBV7-2
D: .
size: .
DNA: TGTGCCAGCAGCTCGAGGGGGGGAATGAACACTGAAGCTTTCTTT
CDR3: CASSSRGGMNTEAFF

J: TRBJ2-7
V: TRBV7-9
D: TRBD2
size: .
DNA: TGTGCCAGCAGCTCGATGGGACTAGCGGGAGAGAACGAGCAGTACTTC
CDR3: CASSSMGLAGENEQYF

J: TRBJ2-2
V: TRBV14
D: TRBD1
size: .
DNA: TGTGCCAGCAGCTGGACAGGGCCCGGGGAGCTGTTTTTT
CDR3: CASSWTGPGELFF

J: TRBJ1-2
V: TRBV5-6
D: TRBD1
size: .
DNA: TGTGCCAGCAGGGTGGACAGGACTTTTTTCGACTATGGCTACACCTTC
CDR3: CASRVDRTFFDYGYTF

J: TRBJ1-1
V: TRBV19
D: .
size: .
DNA: TGTGCCAGTAGTATACGCGGACAGATTCACACTGAAGCTTTCTTT
CDR3: CASSIRGQIHTEAFF

J: TRBJ1-3
V: TRBV30
D: .
size: once
DNA: TGTGCCTGGAGCCGGCGGGCGACCTCTGGAAACACCATATATTTT
CDR3: CAWSRRATSGNTIYF

J: TRBJ1-2
V: TRBV18
D: .
size: .
DNA: TGTGCCAGCTCACTGATGGGGAGGGAAGATGGCTACACCTTC
CDR3: CASSLMGREDGYTF

J: TRBJ2-7
V: TRBV5-8
D: .
size: .
DNA: TGTGCCAGCAGCTCGCCGGACGGGATAATCTACGAGCAGTACTTC
CDR3: CASSSPDGIIYEQYF

J: TRBJ1-6
V: TRBV2
D: .
size: .
DNA: TGTGCCAGCAGGGAGGAAAGGCGCAATTCACCCCTCCACTTT
CDR3: CASREERRNSPLHF

J: TRBJ1-1
V: TRBV5-5
D: .
size: .
DNA: TGTGCCAGCAGCTTGGTTGGGGGGGCGCTCACTGAAGCTTTCTTT
CDR3: CASSLVGGALTEAFF

J: TRBJ1-6
V: TRBV12-3/TRBV12-4
D: .
size: few
DNA: TGTGCCAGCAGTTTAAGTGGGAGCTCACCCCTCCACTTT
CDR3: CASSLSGSSPLHF

J: TRBJ1-5
V: TRBV6-1
D: TRBD1
size: .
DNA: TGTGCCAGCAGTATACAGGGGGCTAGCAATCAGCCCCAGCATTTT
CDR3: CASSIQGASNQPQHF

J: TRBJ2-1
V: TRBV19
D: .
size: .
DNA: TGTGCCAGTAGTATCATTGGGGCCGCGGTCGGAAATGAGCAGTTCTTC
CDR3: CASSIIGAAVGNEQFF

J: TRBJ2-5
V: TRBV7-2
D: TRBD2
size: .
DNA: TGTGCCAGCAGTCAAGGCGGGGGGGCTTCCCGAGAGACCCAGTACTTC
CDR3: CASSQGGGASRETQYF

J: TRBJ2-7
V: TRBV4-2
D: TRBD2
size: .
DNA: TGTGCCAGCAGCCAAGATTCCGGACTAGTTGCCTACGAGCAGTACTTC
CDR3: CASSQDSGLVAYEQYF

J: TRBJ1-4
V: TRBV6-5
D: .
size: .
DNA: TGTGCCACTACGACAGGCACCCATGAAAAACTGTTTTTT
CDR3: CATTTGTHEKLFF

J: TRBJ1-2
V: TRBV2
D: .
size: once
DNA: TGTGCCAGTACTAGAGCCCCAGGGGACTATGGCTACACCTTC
CDR3: CASTRAPGDYGYTF

J: TRBJ1-2
V: TRBV4-2
D: TRBD1
size: .
DNA: TGTGCCAGCAGCCAAGCAGGAGGACAGGGGACGAACTATGGCTACACCTTC
CDR3: CASSQAGGQGTNYGYTF

J: TRBJ1-5
V: TRBV19
D: TRBD1
size: few
DNA: TGTGCCAGTAAATCAGGGGGCAGTGGGAATCAGCCCCAGCATTTT
CDR3: CASKSGGSGNQPQHF

J: TRBJ2-3
V: TRBV10-2
D: TRBD1
size: few
DNA: TGCGCCACCAACACACCACAGGGGGCTAGCACAGATACGCAGTATTTT
CDR3: CATNTPQGASTDTQYF

J: TRBJ2-5
V: TRBV25-1
D: TRBD1
size: .
DNA: TGTGCCAGCAGGGGGACAGGGGAAGAGACCCAGTACTTC
CDR3: CASRGTGEETQYF

J: TRBJ2-1
V: TRBV11-3
D: .
size: .
DNA: TGTGCCAGCAGCTCAGGGGTCTCCTACAATGAGCAGTTCTTC
CDR3: CASSSGVSYNEQFF